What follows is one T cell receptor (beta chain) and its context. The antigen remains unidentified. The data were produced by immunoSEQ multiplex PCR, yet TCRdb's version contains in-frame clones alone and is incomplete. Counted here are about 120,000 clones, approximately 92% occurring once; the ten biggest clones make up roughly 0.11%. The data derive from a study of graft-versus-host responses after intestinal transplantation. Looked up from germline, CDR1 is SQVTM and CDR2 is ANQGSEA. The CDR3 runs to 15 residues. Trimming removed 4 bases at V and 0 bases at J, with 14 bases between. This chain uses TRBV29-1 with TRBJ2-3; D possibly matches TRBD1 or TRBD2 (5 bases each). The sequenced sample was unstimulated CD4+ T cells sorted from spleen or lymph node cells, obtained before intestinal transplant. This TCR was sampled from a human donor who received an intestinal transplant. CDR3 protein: CSVGVGDSSTDTQYF. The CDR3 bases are TGCAGCGTTGGTGTGGGGGATTCTAGCACAGATACGCAGTATTTT.